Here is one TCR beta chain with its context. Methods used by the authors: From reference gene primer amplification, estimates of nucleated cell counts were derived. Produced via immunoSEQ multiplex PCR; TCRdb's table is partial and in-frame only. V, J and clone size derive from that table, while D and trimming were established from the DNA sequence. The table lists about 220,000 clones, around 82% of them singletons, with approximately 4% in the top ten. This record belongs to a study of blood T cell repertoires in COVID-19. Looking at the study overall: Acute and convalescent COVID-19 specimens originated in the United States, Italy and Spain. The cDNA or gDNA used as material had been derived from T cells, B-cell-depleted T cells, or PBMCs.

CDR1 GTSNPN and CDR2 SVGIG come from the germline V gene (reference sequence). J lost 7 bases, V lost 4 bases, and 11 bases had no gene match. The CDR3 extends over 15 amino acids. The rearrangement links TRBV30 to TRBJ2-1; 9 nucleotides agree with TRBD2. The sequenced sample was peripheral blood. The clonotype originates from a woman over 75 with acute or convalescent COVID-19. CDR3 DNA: TGTGCCTGGACCCGTGCGGGGGGGCGGTTTAATGAGCAGTTCTTC. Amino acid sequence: CAWTRAGGRFNEQFF.